These T cell receptor beta chains were read from a single sample in a study of blood T cell repertoires in COVID-19. Some clones are missing from TCRdb's copy, which holds only in-frame ones; the method was immunoSEQ multiplex PCR. This sample has fewer than 350,000 clones; 90% occur once, and the top ten carry approximately 7.5%. Sample: peripheral blood. Source of these receptors: a woman in her thirties with COVID-19, enrolled during active disease. Each CDR3 is given with its conserved first and last residue. A D gene is named only where the DNA matches it firmly. Not every row has a clone size; where given, it reads once, few, many or a size class.

TRBV6-5	NA	13	NA	TRBJ1-1	CASSYQDSSEAFF	TGTGCCAGCAGTTACCAGGACAGCTCCGAAGCTTTCTTT
TRBV9	NA	16	NA	TRBJ2-5	CASSPTTAQTQETQYF	TGTGCCAGCAGCCCCACGACGGCCCAGACACAAGAGACCCAGTACTTC
TRBV29-1	once	16	TRBD1	TRBJ2-3	CSVEDYRTGGTDTQYF	TGCAGCGTTGAAGATTACCGGACAGGGGGCACAGATACGCAGTATTTT
TRBV6-5	NA	14	TRBD2	TRBJ2-7	CASSYAGGENEQYF	TGTGCCAGCAGTTACGCGGGAGGCGAAAACGAGCAGTACTTC
TRBV28	few	13	NA	TRBJ1-5	CASSHRGNQPQHF	TGTGCCAGCAGCCACAGGGGCAATCAGCCCCAGCATTTT
TRBV7-2	NA	14	NA	TRBJ2-1	CASTPGGSYNEQFF	TGTGCCAGCACCCCCGGTGGCTCCTACAATGAGCAGTTCTTC
TRBV7-9	NA	13	NA	TRBJ2-7	CASSLTSGGEQYF	TGTGCCAGCAGCCTCACATCCGGGGGTGAGCAGTACTTC
TRBV5-1	NA	17	TRBD2	TRBJ2-1	CASTVTSGRAGDNEQFF	TGCGCCAGCACCGTGACTAGCGGTCGAGCGGGGGACAATGAGCAGTTCTTC
TRBV4-3	once	15	NA	TRBJ2-3	CASSRTIAASDTQYF	TGCGCCAGCAGCCGAACTATTGCGGCCTCTGATACGCAGTATTTT
TRBV6-5	NA	15	NA	TRBJ2-7	CASSYSGGSSYEQYF	TGTGCCAGCAGTTACTCGGGGGGTTCATCCTACGAGCAGTACTTC
TRBV3-1/TRBV3-2	NA	16	NA	TRBJ2-1	CASSQEWDISYNEQFF	TGTGCCAGCAGCCAAGAATGGGACATCTCCTACAATGAGCAGTTCTTC
TRBV5-6	NA	15	TRBD2	TRBJ2-7	CASSLGGGSGHEQYF	TGTGCCAGCAGCTTGGGGGGAGGGTCGGGGCACGAGCAGTACTTC